The clone carrying this T cell receptor beta chain was seen a few times. What it recognizes is unknown. This record belongs to a study of T cell clonotyping in hematopoietic cell transplantation. Study observations and caveats: Without cell sorting, CD4 versus CD8 contributions remain unresolved. At the given depth, recipient repertoires were over 95% de novo clonotypes. Broader posttransplant TCR repertoire diversity was predicted by graft donor and pretransplant recipient Inverse Simpson Index values.

Trimming removed 4 bases from V and 4 bases from J; junction bases left unmatched: 13. Germline values: CDR1 SQVTM, CDR2 ANQGSEA. The CDR3 covers 17 residues. Libraries were prepared by immunoSEQ multiplex PCR; TCRdb keeps only in-frame clonotypes and omits some of them. The profile covers 8,000 to 10,000 clones, with approximately 93% appearing a single time and 4.5% to 6% taken by the ten largest. The specimen comprised PBMCs, sampled 100 days after allogeneic stem cell transplant. V gene TRBV29-1 combines with J gene TRBJ2-7, with 13 positions matching TRBD2. This sequence originates from a male patient aged 45-59 years who had an allogeneic stem cell transplant from a related donor, so T cells may come from the graft donor. Some clones in this sample may be carry-over from other donors' samples. The CDR3 loop reads CSVAGGGTSGNLYEQYF. In nucleotides, the CDR3 is TGCAGCGTTGCGGGTGGTGGGACTAGCGGGAATTTATACGAGCAGTACTTC.